This T cell receptor (beta chain) was documented in a study of cytomegalovirus exposure and HLA in healthy donors. Generated by immunoSEQ multiplex PCR, the TCRdb table keeps only in-frame clones and is missing some. Of some 130,000 clones listed, about nine tenths were seen once; the top ten hold 1.4% to 1.5%. General study results and limits: In vitro work confirmed that a few CMV-associated chains recognize CMV antigens. High sensitivity and specificity were reportedly achieved when the classifier diagnosed cytomegalovirus status.

On this clone itself: The antigen remains undetermined.

While the first cohort had 600 to 800 subjects, the donors belonged to the separate validation cohort of roughly 130 subjects. Germline values: CDR1 MGHRA, CDR2 YSYEKL. The V gene end was trimmed by 1 base and the J gene end by 9 bases; junction bases not matched to a gene: 12. The length of the CDR3 is 16 residues. V and J are TRBV4-1 and TRBJ1-1, with 9 bases fitting TRBD1. The sample consisted of PBMCs. This TCR derives from a man aged 30-40 years in good health and CMV-seronegative. The CDR3 spells CASSQALFRDREQAFF. The DNA for the CDR3 is TGCGCCAGCAGCCAAGCCCTGTTCCGGGACAGGGAACAAGCTTTCTTT.